This T cell receptor (beta chain) originates from a study of shared clonotypes between healthy human individuals (dated by TCRdb to about 2020). Turning to the overall study: The cohort comprised two women and three men aged 18 to 49 years. Blood TCR repertoires of four to six healthy adults were deeply sequenced to estimate repertoire size and the extent of clonotype sharing between individuals. To increase sequencing depth and limit assay-specific biases, TCR repertoire library preparation and sequencing were carried out by different laboratories using diverse techniques. Each donor's leukapheresis produced roughly between roughly 0.85 and 10 billion PBMCs. Broader findings and caveats from the paper: Sampling was limited to blood, and TCR repertoires in tissue likely differ from TCR repertoires in blood. Pairwise subsampling led to the expectation that sequencing depth would affect the degree of clonotype sharing among donors. The genetic and exposure-history diversity represented was limited by the small number of donors.

The donors were healthy, HIV-negative adults who had no recently reported acute infections or vaccinations. Only Caucasian adults living in Nashville, Tennessee, USA were represented among the donors. For unsorted samples, some 90 million PBMCs were counted and genomic DNA was extracted with the QIAamp DNA Blood Mini kit. After blood collection by leukapheresis, PBMCs were isolated using Ficoll-Histopaque density gradient centrifugation and then cryopreserved in the vapor phase of liquid nitrogen. CDR1 and CDR2, looked up from the germline V gene (reference sequence), are SEHNR and FQNEAQ. Measured from the cysteine to the phenylalanine, the CDR3 is 13 residues long. Only CDR3 DNA remains: 39 bases, in frame from the first base. The junction shows trimming of 1 base on V and 8 bases on J, plus 11 bases between the germline ends. Using the deep immunoSEQ assay, multiplex PCR amplified TCR CDR3 regions from genomic DNA. Extracted genomic DNA from each cell subset was spread evenly across all wells of several immunoSEQ 96-well plates, with each plate serving as a replicate. For unsorted PBMC, roughly 0.3 ug of genomic DNA, equivalent to around 30,000 T cell genomes, went into each replicate PCR. Unsorted PBMC genomic DNA was sequenced across ten immunoSEQ deep assay plates. Purified libraries were measured with a Qubit 3.0 fluorometer, size-checked on a Bioanalyzer 2100, and measured again with the KAPA Library Quantification kit. Every immunoSEQ 96-well plate was sequenced on a dedicated single-read 150-cycle Illumina NextSeq 550 flow cell. The authors processed their data as follows. Because the immunoSEQ output held only junctional sequences and lacked quality scores, the filtering could not match the filtering applied to full-length reads. To assign V/J genes and CDR3, sequences were annotated against IMGT germline references using PyIR, a Python wrapper for IgBLAST v1.9. Any read was removed if the V/J assignment was weak (E-value above 1e-6), the CDR3 was missing, or the read contained stop codons, out-of-frame junctions, or ambiguous translated residues. V3J clonotypes were defined as sequences sharing an identical inferred V gene, J gene, and CDR3 amino acid sequence. Percentage overlap between repertoires was calculated by dividing the number of shared unique clonotypes by the size of the smaller repertoire. Repertoire richness was assessed with RTK rarefaction, the Chao1 estimator, and Recon v2.1 estimates of unobserved clonotypes. TCRdb mirrors the immuneACCESS table, restricted to in-frame sequences. Some clones are absent from its copies; in checked studies, under half trace to an unresolved V gene, and the reason for the others is unknown. The DNA gave D and trimming, while V, J and clone size come from that table. For this sample the table gives approximately 480,000 clones, of which around 79% were detected only once. Jointly, the top ten make up approximately 12% of the sample.

For this clone: No cognate antigen has been identified for it. Within one base of it there is no much larger clone, and no base qualities were kept.

Input material: PBMCs. The TCR comes from a woman aged 40 to 50 in good health. Some clones in this sample may be carry-over from other donors' samples. The chain couples TRBV7-9 to TRBJ1-1, and the D gene may be TRBD1, 5 bases matching. CDR3 loop: CASSLVVGGEAFF. The sequenced DNA: TGTGCCAGCAGCTTAGTAGTTGGGGGAGAAGCTTTCTTT.